These T cell receptor beta chains were read from a single sample in a study of PD-1 blockade in mismatch repair-deficient tumors. Only in-frame clones appear in the TCRdb table, and some are missing; sequencing was by immunoSEQ multiplex PCR. The sample records 65,000 to 80,000 clones, around four fifths being singletons. Sequencing used peripheral blood, obtained 2 weeks after starting pembrolizumab. The receptors originated from an adult with mismatch repair-deficient cancer. The CDR3 runs from the conserved cysteine through the conserved F or W. The order of the fields is J gene, D gene, V gene, clone size, CDR3 protein, CDR3 DNA. A D gene is named only where the DNA matches it firmly. Clone sizes are given selectively: once, few, many, or a class where the clone is expanded.

j_gene: TRBJ2-3
d_gene: NA
v_gene: TRBV7-2
abundance: NA
CDR3aa: CASRQGGDTQYF
CDR3nt: TGTGCCAGCCGTCAGGGGGGAGATACGCAGTATTTT

j_gene: TRBJ1-2
d_gene: TRBD1
v_gene: TRBV7-2
abundance: NA
CDR3aa: CASSLVGTGGGYTF
CDR3nt: TGTGCCAGCAGCTTAGTGGGGACAGGGGGCGGCTACACCTTC

j_gene: TRBJ2-1
d_gene: TRBD2
v_gene: TRBV5-1
abundance: NA
CDR3aa: CASSALAGVGEQFF
CDR3nt: TGCGCCAGCAGTGCACTAGCGGGAGTAGGGGAGCAGTTCTTC

j_gene: TRBJ2-3
d_gene: TRBD2
v_gene: TRBV7-2
abundance: NA
CDR3aa: CASSPRTREADTQYF
CDR3nt: TGTGCCAGCAGCCCCCGGACGCGGGAGGCGGATACGCAGTATTTT

j_gene: TRBJ2-5
d_gene: TRBD2
v_gene: TRBV4-3
abundance: NA
CDR3aa: CASSQDSGSGSETQYF
CDR3nt: TGCGCCAGCAGCCAGGATAGCGGGAGTGGGTCGGAGACCCAGTACTTC

j_gene: TRBJ2-5
d_gene: NA
v_gene: TRBV6-5
abundance: NA
CDR3aa: CASSYEHLWETQYF
CDR3nt: TGTGCCAGCAGTTACGAACACCTTTGGGAGACCCAGTACTTC

j_gene: TRBJ2-7
d_gene: TRBD2
v_gene: TRBV9
abundance: NA
CDR3aa: CASSAALAVSSYEQYF
CDR3nt: TGTGCCAGCAGCGCCGCACTAGCGGTTAGCTCCTACGAGCAGTACTTC

j_gene: TRBJ2-3
d_gene: NA
v_gene: TRBV7-8
abundance: NA
CDR3aa: CASSLGGRGPDTQYF
CDR3nt: TGTGCCAGCAGCTTAGGGGGGCGGGGTCCAGATACGCAGTATTTT

j_gene: TRBJ2-7
d_gene: TRBD2
v_gene: TRBV9
abundance: few
CDR3aa: CASSVGSGRAGEQYF
CDR3nt: TGTGCCAGCAGCGTAGGTAGCGGGAGGGCTGGGGAGCAGTACTTC

j_gene: TRBJ1-3
d_gene: TRBD1
v_gene: TRBV30
abundance: few
CDR3aa: CAWSGLGQGNTIYF
CDR3nt: TGTGCCTGGAGTGGATTGGGACAGGGAAACACCATATATTTT

j_gene: TRBJ2-5
d_gene: TRBD1
v_gene: TRBV5-4
abundance: NA
CDR3aa: CASSSPDRGRETQYF
CDR3nt: TGTGCCAGCAGCTCCCCGGACAGGGGGCGGGAGACCCAGTACTTC

j_gene: TRBJ2-2
d_gene: NA
v_gene: TRBV11-2
abundance: NA
CDR3aa: CASSLDAEEKNTGELFF
CDR3nt: TGTGCCAGCAGCTTAGATGCCGAGGAGAAGAACACCGGGGAGCTGTTTTTT

j_gene: TRBJ2-1
d_gene: TRBD2
v_gene: TRBV11-3
abundance: NA
CDR3aa: CASSRILADASYNEQFF
CDR3nt: TGTGCCAGCAGCCGTATTCTAGCGGACGCTTCCTACAATGAGCAGTTCTTC

j_gene: TRBJ1-2
d_gene: NA
v_gene: TRBV5-1
abundance: NA
CDR3aa: CASSLAGGEASSWSSYGYTF
CDR3nt: TGCGCCAGCAGCTTGGCGGGGGGGGAGGCGTCCTCCTGGTCCTCCTATGGCTACACCTTC

j_gene: TRBJ2-1
d_gene: NA
v_gene: TRBV15
abundance: NA
CDR3aa: CATSRDGAGRGEQFF
CDR3nt: TGTGCCACCAGCAGAGATGGGGCAGGTAGGGGAGAGCAGTTCTTC

j_gene: TRBJ2-4
d_gene: NA
v_gene: TRBV29-1
abundance: NA
CDR3aa: CSVEGMGGGNIQYF
CDR3nt: TGCAGCGTTGAAGGAATGGGTGGGGGGAACATTCAGTACTTC

j_gene: TRBJ2-1
d_gene: NA
v_gene: TRBV4-3
abundance: NA
CDR3aa: CASSQEMTSSNDEQFF
CDR3nt: TGCGCCAGCAGCCAAGAAATGACCAGCAGCAATGATGAGCAGTTCTTC

j_gene: TRBJ1-5
d_gene: TRBD1
v_gene: TRBV5-8
abundance: NA
CDR3aa: CASRSTGDGNQPQHF
CDR3nt: TGTGCCAGCAGGTCAACAGGGGACGGCAATCAGCCCCAGCATTTT

j_gene: TRBJ1-2
d_gene: NA
v_gene: TRBV7-3
abundance: NA
CDR3aa: CASSFCGLSF
CDR3nt: TGTGCCAGCAGCTTTTGTGGGCTCTCCTTC

j_gene: TRBJ1-2
d_gene: TRBD1
v_gene: TRBV6-4
abundance: once
CDR3aa: CASSDWNRDRVPGGYTF
CDR3nt: TGTGCCAGCAGTGACTGGAACCGGGACAGGGTTCCGGGTGGCTACACCTTC

j_gene: TRBJ1-1
d_gene: TRBD1
v_gene: TRBV7-3
abundance: NA
CDR3aa: CASSPRGGTEAFF
CDR3nt: TGTGCCAGCAGCCCCAGGGGGGGGACTGAAGCTTTCTTT

j_gene: TRBJ1-1
d_gene: NA
v_gene: TRBV7-2
abundance: NA
CDR3aa: CASSLDMTVNTEAFF
CDR3nt: TGTGCCAGCAGCTTGGACATGACAGTGAACACTGAAGCTTTCTTT

j_gene: TRBJ2-1
d_gene: NA
v_gene: TRBV11-2
abundance: NA
CDR3aa: CASSVGQSSYNEQFF
CDR3nt: TGTGCCAGCAGCGTGGGACAAAGCTCCTACAATGAGCAGTTCTTC

j_gene: TRBJ2-1
d_gene: NA
v_gene: TRBV9
abundance: NA
CDR3aa: CASSVVVARHHFDEQFF
CDR3nt: TGTGCCAGCAGCGTAGTGGTGGCACGACATCACTTCGATGAGCAGTTCTTC

j_gene: TRBJ1-3
d_gene: NA
v_gene: TRBV5-6
abundance: NA
CDR3aa: CASSPDRGNTIYF
CDR3nt: TGTGCCAGCAGCCCCGACAGGGGAAACACCATATATTTT

j_gene: TRBJ1-1
d_gene: NA
v_gene: TRBV6-5
abundance: NA
CDR3aa: CASTVLQLNTEAFF
CDR3nt: TGTGCCAGCACCGTACTACAGTTAAACACTGAAGCTTTCTTT

j_gene: TRBJ1-1
d_gene: NA
v_gene: TRBV6-1
abundance: NA
CDR3aa: CASSERSNRANTEAFF
CDR3nt: TGTGCCAGCAGTGAAAGGTCTAACAGGGCGAACACTGAAGCTTTCTTT

j_gene: TRBJ1-1
d_gene: TRBD1
v_gene: TRBV7-8
abundance: once
CDR3aa: CASSSSYYRDRANSIFF
CDR3nt: TGTGCCAGCAGCTCTTCTTACTACCGGGACAGGGCGAATAGTATTTTCTTT

j_gene: TRBJ2-7
d_gene: NA
v_gene: TRBV9
abundance: NA
CDR3aa: CASSVGQGLSYEQYF
CDR3nt: TGTGCCAGCAGCGTAGGGCAGGGCCTCTCCTACGAGCAGTACTTC

j_gene: TRBJ2-3
d_gene: TRBD1
v_gene: TRBV19
abundance: NA
CDR3aa: CASSMRTGTNDPSTDTQYF
CDR3nt: TGTGCCAGTAGTATGAGGACAGGCACAAACGACCCCTCCACAGATACGCAGTATTTT

j_gene: TRBJ1-1
d_gene: NA
v_gene: TRBV7-9
abundance: NA
CDR3aa: CASSLLGQKLNTEAFF
CDR3nt: TGTGCCAGCAGCTTATTAGGACAGAAGCTGAACACTGAAGCTTTCTTT

j_gene: TRBJ2-7
d_gene: NA
v_gene: TRBV19
abundance: NA
CDR3aa: CASSGQFSSYEQYF
CDR3nt: TGTGCCAGTAGTGGACAGTTTAGCTCCTACGAGCAGTACTTC

j_gene: TRBJ1-1
d_gene: TRBD1
v_gene: TRBV5-1
abundance: NA
CDR3aa: CASSNPGQGNTEAFF
CDR3nt: TGCGCCAGCAGCAATCCGGGACAGGGCAACACTGAAGCTTTCTTT

j_gene: TRBJ1-4
d_gene: TRBD1
v_gene: TRBV15
abundance: NA
CDR3aa: CATSSSTGPGEKLFF
CDR3nt: TGTGCCACCAGCAGCTCGACAGGGCCTGGCGAAAAACTGTTTTTT

j_gene: TRBJ2-3
d_gene: TRBD2
v_gene: TRBV19
abundance: NA
CDR3aa: CASSQTSGSTDTQYF
CDR3nt: TGTGCCAGTAGTCAGACTAGCGGAAGCACAGATACGCAGTATTTT

j_gene: TRBJ2-5
d_gene: NA
v_gene: TRBV6-4
abundance: NA
CDR3aa: CASSDSVGETQYF
CDR3nt: TGTGCCAGCAGTGACTCAGTAGGGGAGACCCAGTACTTC

j_gene: TRBJ2-7
d_gene: TRBD1
v_gene: TRBV5-5
abundance: NA
CDR3aa: CASSSQGATYEQYF
CDR3nt: TGTGCCAGCAGCTCCCAGGGGGCAACCTACGAGCAGTACTTC

j_gene: TRBJ2-7
d_gene: TRBD1
v_gene: TRBV6-5
abundance: few
CDR3aa: CASSRTGTGGVEQYF
CDR3nt: TGTGCCAGCAGTAGAACCGGGACAGGGGGCGTCGAGCAGTACTTC

j_gene: TRBJ1-2
d_gene: TRBD1
v_gene: TRBV4-2
abundance: NA
CDR3aa: CASRNYGTGHYGYTF
CDR3nt: TGTGCCAGCAGAAACTACGGGACAGGACACTATGGCTACACCTTC

j_gene: TRBJ2-2
d_gene: NA
v_gene: TRBV7-8
abundance: once
CDR3aa: CASSRNTGELFF
CDR3nt: TGTGCCAGCAGCCGGAACACCGGGGAGCTGTTTTTT

j_gene: TRBJ2-3
d_gene: TRBD2
v_gene: TRBV29-1
abundance: NA
CDR3aa: CSVSLAGLFTDTQYF
CDR3nt: TGCAGCGTTTCATTAGCGGGGTTATTCACAGATACGCAGTATTTT

j_gene: TRBJ2-2
d_gene: TRBD1
v_gene: TRBV11-2
abundance: NA
CDR3aa: CASSPSTGGWTGELFF
CDR3nt: TGTGCCAGCAGCCCGTCGACAGGGGGTTGGACCGGGGAGCTGTTTTTT

j_gene: TRBJ1-1
d_gene: TRBD1
v_gene: TRBV18
abundance: few
CDR3aa: CASSPGQGTEAFF
CDR3nt: TGTGCCAGCTCACCGGGACAGGGCACTGAAGCTTTCTTT

j_gene: TRBJ2-7
d_gene: NA
v_gene: TRBV7-2
abundance: NA
CDR3aa: CASSFVSSYEQYF
CDR3nt: TGTGCCAGCAGCTTTGTGTCCTCCTACGAGCAGTACTTC

j_gene: TRBJ2-2
d_gene: TRBD2
v_gene: TRBV6-5
abundance: NA
CDR3aa: CASSSGLALTGELFF
CDR3nt: TGTGCCAGCAGTTCGGGACTAGCGCTAACCGGGGAGCTGTTTTTT

j_gene: TRBJ1-5
d_gene: NA
v_gene: TRBV6-1
abundance: few
CDR3aa: CASSETFYSNQPQHF
CDR3nt: TGTGCCAGCAGTGAAACTTTCTATAGCAATCAGCCCCAGCATTTT

j_gene: TRBJ2-1
d_gene: NA
v_gene: TRBV4-2
abundance: NA
CDR3aa: CASSQDTLVGDEQFF
CDR3nt: TGTGCCAGCAGCCAAGATACGCTAGTGGGCGATGAGCAGTTCTTC

j_gene: TRBJ1-2
d_gene: NA
v_gene: TRBV6-5
abundance: once
CDR3aa: CASSPQGIYGYTF
CDR3nt: TGTGCCAGCAGTCCCCAGGGGATTTATGGCTACACCTTC

j_gene: TRBJ2-7
d_gene: NA
v_gene: TRBV19
abundance: NA
CDR3aa: CASNEGNSYEQYF
CDR3nt: TGTGCCAGTAATGAGGGGAACTCCTACGAGCAGTACTTC

j_gene: TRBJ2-7
d_gene: NA
v_gene: TRBV27
abundance: NA
CDR3aa: CASSLAPLYEQYF
CDR3nt: TGTGCCAGCAGTTTAGCACCCCTCTACGAGCAGTACTTC

j_gene: TRBJ2-3
d_gene: TRBD1
v_gene: TRBV7-9
abundance: NA
CDR3aa: CASSSGPQGLADTQYF
CDR3nt: TGTGCCAGCAGTTCAGGCCCACAGGGGCTGGCAGATACGCAGTATTTT

j_gene: TRBJ1-2
d_gene: NA
v_gene: TRBV6-7
abundance: NA
CDR3aa: CASSYSPSRGLKHGYTF
CDR3nt: TGTGCCAGCAGTTACTCTCCCTCGCGGGGGCTCAAACATGGCTACACCTTC

j_gene: TRBJ2-7
d_gene: TRBD2
v_gene: TRBV18
abundance: NA
CDR3aa: CASSPLNSGGTSYEQYF
CDR3nt: TGTGCCAGCTCACCTTTAAACTCGGGGGGAACCTCCTACGAGCAGTACTTC